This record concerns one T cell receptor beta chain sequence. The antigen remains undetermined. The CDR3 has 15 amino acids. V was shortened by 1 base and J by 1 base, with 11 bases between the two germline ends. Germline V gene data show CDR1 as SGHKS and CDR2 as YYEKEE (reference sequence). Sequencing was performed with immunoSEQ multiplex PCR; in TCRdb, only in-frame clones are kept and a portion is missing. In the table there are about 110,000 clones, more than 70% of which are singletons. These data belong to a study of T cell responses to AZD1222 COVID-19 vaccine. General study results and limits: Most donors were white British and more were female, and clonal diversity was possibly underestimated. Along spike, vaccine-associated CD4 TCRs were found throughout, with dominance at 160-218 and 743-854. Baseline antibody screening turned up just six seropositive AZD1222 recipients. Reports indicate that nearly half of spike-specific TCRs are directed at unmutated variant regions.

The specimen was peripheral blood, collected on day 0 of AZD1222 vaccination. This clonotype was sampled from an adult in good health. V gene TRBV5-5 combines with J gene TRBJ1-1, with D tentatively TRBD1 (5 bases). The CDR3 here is CASSLIGQGNTEAFF. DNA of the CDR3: TGTGCCAGCAGCTTGATAGGGCAGGGGAACACTGAAGCTTTCTTT.